The present entry profiles one T cell receptor beta chain with its context. The data derive from a study of blood T cell repertoires in COVID-19. Overall study context: The United States, Italy and Spain were the sources of the acute and convalescent COVID-19 samples.

How the authors handled the data: Estimation of nucleated cell counts relied on the amplification of reference gene primers. Method: immunoSEQ multiplex PCR; TCRdb's copy keeps in-frame clones and lacks some. V and J calls and clone size are copied from that table; D and trimming were computed from the DNA. The repertoire holds roughly 280,000 clones, with roughly 86% as singletons. V gave up 7 bases and J gave up 5 bases; unmatched junction bases: 6. From germline, CDR1 is MNHEY and CDR2 SVGAGI. The CDR3 extends over 14 amino acids. Sequenced material: peripheral blood. The TCR was taken from a man aged 35-49 years with active or convalescent COVID-19. The chain is built from TRBV6-5 and TRBJ2-3, with 10 bases identical to TRBD1. CDR3 bases: TGTGCCAGCACCCCGGGACAGGGGATAGATACGCAGTATTTT. Protein sequence: CASTPGQGIDTQYF.